This T cell receptor beta chain was captured in a study of blood T cell repertoires in COVID-19. Profiling relied on immunoSEQ multiplex PCR, and the TCRdb table lists in-frame clones only, not all of them. The table lists about 200,000 clones, about 90% of them singletons, with around 1.5% in the top ten. V was shortened by 0 bases and J by 9 bases, with 18 bases between the two germline ends. The CDR3 consists of 16 residues. Germline V gene data show CDR1 as SEHNR and CDR2 as FQNEAQ (reference sequence). The sequencing input was peripheral blood. This sequence originates from a man between 18 and 29 years old with active or convalescent COVID-19. This chain connects TRBV7-9 to TRBJ2-1, with TRBD2 as a possible D gene (5 bases). The DNA of the CDR3 is TGTGCCAGCAGCTTAGCCGACTCAACCGCTCGGGGTGAGCAGTTCTTC. It encodes CASSLADSTARGEQFF. Filled out from reference TRBV7-9 and TRBJ2-1, the complete variable domain reads DTGVSQNPRHKITKRGQNVTFRCDPISEHNRLYWYRQTLGQGPEFLTYFQNEAQLEKSRLLSDRFSAERPKGSFSTLEIQRTEQGDSAMYLCASSLADSTARGEQFFGPGTRLTVL.